Listed below are T cell receptor beta chains from one sample, sequenced in a study of cytomegalovirus exposure and HLA in healthy donors. Here immunoSEQ multiplex PCR was the method, and the copy in TCRdb shows in-frame clones only, minus some. The table shows fewer than 200,000 clones, with about four fifths occurring only once. Material for sequencing was PBMCs. These receptors were taken from a man in his fifties or sixties in good health and CMV-seronegative. The CDR3 runs from the conserved cysteine through the conserved F or W. Each record gives: clone size, J gene, V gene, D gene, CDR3 DNA, CDR3 protein. A D gene is named only where the DNA matches it firmly. Clone size appears in some rows only: once, few, many, or a class for an expanded clone.

- | TRBJ2-7 | TRBV7-2 | TRBD2 | TGTGCCAGCAGCCAAACCCAGGGACTAAGCGGAGCCTACGAGCAGTACTTC | CASSQTQGLSGAYEQYF
- | TRBJ1-1 | TRBV30 | - | TGTGCCTGGAGTCTCGGGGTTAACACTGAAGCTTTCTTT | CAWSLGVNTEAFF
- | TRBJ1-2 | TRBV5-4 | - | TGTGCCAGCAGCACCGCTAACAGGATAGGAGGCTACACCTTC | CASSTANRIGGYTF
- | TRBJ2-7 | TRBV6-5 | - | TGTGCCAGCATCGACGCCGGGTTTAGGGAGCAGTACTTC | CASIDAGFREQYF
- | TRBJ1-3 | TRBV6-5 | - | TGTGCCAGCAGTTACTCGGGGGGATACTCTGGAAACACCATATATTTT | CASSYSGGYSGNTIYF
- | TRBJ2-5 | TRBV10-3 | TRBD1 | TGTGCCATCAGTGACCGGGACAGGGTACAGGAGACCCAGTACTTC | CAISDRDRVQETQYF
- | TRBJ1-5 | TRBV6-6 | TRBD1 | TGTGCCAGCAGGTCGGGACAGACAAATCAGCCCCAGCATTTT | CASRSGQTNQPQHF
few | TRBJ2-7 | TRBV5-1 | TRBD1 | TGCGCCAGCAGCTCGGAGGGGACAGGCTTGGACGAGCAGTACTTC | CASSSEGTGLDEQYF
- | TRBJ1-4 | TRBV29-1 | - | TGCAGCGTAGTCGAGGGCCTTAATGAAAAACTGTTTTTT | CSVVEGLNEKLFF
once | TRBJ2-6 | TRBV28 | TRBD2 | TGTGCCAGCAGTTACCCTAGCGGGAACTCTGGGGCCAACGTCCTGACTTTC | CASSYPSGNSGANVLTF
- | TRBJ2-1 | TRBV5-1 | TRBD2 | TGCGCCAGCAGCGGGGCAGCGGGAGGGGGAGACGGGCAGTTCTTC | CASSGAAGGGDGQFF
- | TRBJ2-7 | TRBV28 | - | TGTGCCACCATCAACAGGGTACCCTACGAGCAGTACTTC | CATINRVPYEQYF
- | TRBJ2-7 | TRBV6-6 | TRBD1 | TGTGCCAGCACCCGGAGGACAGGGGACTCCTACGAGCAGTACTTC | CASTRRTGDSYEQYF
- | TRBJ2-5 | TRBV18 | TRBD2 | TGTGCCAGCTCCACTATTGGCGGGAGGGCCGGAGAGACCCAGTACTTC | CASSTIGGRAGETQYF
- | TRBJ1-1 | TRBV7-9 | - | TGTTCCAGCAGACCAGGGTCTAGGGGCACTGAAGCTTTCTTT | CSSRPGSRGTEAFF
- | TRBJ1-1 | TRBV18 | - | TGTGCCAGCTCCCCGGACATGAACACTGAAGCTTTCTTT | CASSPDMNTEAFF